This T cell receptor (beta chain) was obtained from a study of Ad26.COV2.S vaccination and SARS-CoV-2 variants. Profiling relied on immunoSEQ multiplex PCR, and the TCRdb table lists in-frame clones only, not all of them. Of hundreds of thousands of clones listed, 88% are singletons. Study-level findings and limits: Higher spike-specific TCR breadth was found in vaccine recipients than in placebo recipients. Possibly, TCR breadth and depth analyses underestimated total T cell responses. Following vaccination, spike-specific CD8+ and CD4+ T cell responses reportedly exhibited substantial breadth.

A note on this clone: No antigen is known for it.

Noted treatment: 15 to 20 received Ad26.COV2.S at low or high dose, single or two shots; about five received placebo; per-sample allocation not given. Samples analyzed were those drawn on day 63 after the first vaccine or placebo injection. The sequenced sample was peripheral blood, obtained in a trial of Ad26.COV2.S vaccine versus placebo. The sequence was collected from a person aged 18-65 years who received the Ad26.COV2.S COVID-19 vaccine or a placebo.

For the CDR3, the DNA is TGTGCCAGCAGCTTAGGACAGAGGAATCAGCCCCAGCATTTT. It codes for CASSLGQRNQPQHF. V gene TRBV11-2 combines with J gene TRBJ1-5; D may be TRBD1 (5 bases). Trimming removed 1 base from V and 4 bases from J, with 8 bases in between. The CDR3 is 14 residues long. Per the germline V gene, CDR1 is SGHAT and CDR2 is FQNNGV.